Listed here are 17 T cell receptor beta chains from one sample, sequenced in a study of post-analysis software for immune sequencing data. Overall study findings and caveats: There were five TRBV segments more frequent in patients than controls, and TRBV5-6, TRBV5-1 and TRBV20-1 were among them.

TCR beta cDNA libraries included unique molecular identifiers. Using its own MiXCR run on the PCR reads, TCRdb lists one record per CDR3 protein. Altogether about 810,000 distinct CDR3 sequences are present, roughly 58% being singletons, with the ten largest covering around 4.5%. Their recognized antigens are unknown. Sequenced input: blood. The receptors originated from a girl aged 5 to 17 with multiple sclerosis.

The rearrangement uses TRBV7-8 and TRBJ2-7, with 15 nucleotides matching TRBD2. The better agreement between TRBJ2-5 and the DNA end casts doubt on the J call. CDR1 is SGHVS, CDR2 FQNEAQ, per germline. The CDR3 has 19 amino acids. CDR3 sequence: CASSTRTSGGALLSETQYF. The CDR3 nucleotides read TGTGCCAGCAGCACTCGGACTAGCGGGGGGGCCCTTCTCTCGGAGACCCAGTACTTC.

The sample holds a few counts of this clonotype. The V and J genes are TRBV5-1 and TRBJ2-3, with TRBD1 matching over 7 bases. The CDR3 runs 16 residues. CDR1 SGHRS and CDR2 YFSETQ come from the germline V gene. V lost 2 bases to trimming and J lost 0 bases; unmatched junction nucleotides: 6. In nucleotides, the CDR3 is TGCGCCAGCAGCTTAGGACAGGCCACTAGCACAGATACGCAGTATTTT. The encoded protein is CASSLGQATSTDTQYF.

V is TRBV29-1 and J is TRBJ2-3; 11 bases line up with TRBD2. This CDR3 is 14 amino acids long. The junction had 7 bases not matched to a gene; V was cut back by 7 bases and J by 4 bases. Germline V lookup: CDR1 SQVTM, CDR2 ANQGSEA. The CDR3 is CSGSELAGADTQYF. DNA for the CDR3: TGCAGCGGCTCGGAACTAGCGGGAGCAGATACGCAGTATTTT.

This CDR3 is CASSQAKGRINYGYTF. CDR3 DNA sequence: TGTGCCAGCAGCCAAGCTAAGGGGAGGATTAACTATGGCTACACCTTC. The genes are TRBV3-1 and TRBJ1-2; D possibly corresponds to TRBD1 (5 bases). With 1 base removed from V and 1 base from J, the gap between germline ends came to 13 bases. Per the germline V gene, CDR1 is LGHDT and CDR2 is YNNKEL (reference sequence). The CDR3 loop spans 16 amino acids.

The chain has TRBV6-1 and TRBJ2-1; 13 bases match TRBD2. This CDR3 contains 17 residues. Germline V gene data show CDR1 as MNHNS and CDR2 as SASEGT. V shed 8 bases, J shed 7 bases, and the junction held 14 bases outside the gene matches. The CDR3 region is CASGQRTSGRRWNEQFF. CDR3 DNA: TGTGCCAGCGGCCAAAGGACTAGCGGGAGAAGGTGGAATGAGCAGTTCTTC.

A few counts support this clonotype. The CDR3: CSVNRDRGGDTQYF. In nucleotides, the CDR3 is TGCAGCGTCAACCGGGACAGGGGGGGAGATACGCAGTATTTT. V and J are TRBV29-1 and TRBJ2-3, with TRBD1 matching over 11 bases. The CDR3 sequence is 14 residues long. The germline CDR1 and CDR2 sequences are SQVTM and ANQGSEA. V lost 6 bases, J lost 5 bases, and 7 bases stayed unmatched.

This clonotype has more than one count but fewer than ten. The V and J genes are TRBV11-2 and TRBJ2-1; the D gene is possibly TRBD2 (6 bases). Germline assignment: CDR1 SGHAT and CDR2 FQNNGV. V was trimmed by 4 bases and J by 0 bases, leaving 7 bases between them. The CDR3 has 14 residues. The CDR3 DNA is TGTGCCAGCAGCTACGGGAGCTCCTACAATGAGCAGTTCTTC. Translation: CASSYGSSYNEQFF.

The chain uses TRBV27 and TRBJ2-1, with 9 nucleotides matching TRBD2. The CDR3 consists of 16 residues. With 6 bases clipped from V and 6 bases from J, the junction kept 12 bases outside the gene matches. Germline V gene data show CDR1 as MNHEY and CDR2 as SMNVEV (reference sequence). Here the CDR3 reads CASRVKAGGPVNEQFF. The CDR3 DNA reads as TGTGCCAGCAGAGTCAAGGCGGGGGGGCCCGTCAATGAGCAGTTCTTC.

The chain carries TRBV6-6 and TRBJ2-3; no reliable D call. V gave up 5 bases and J gave up 3 bases, with 12 bases separating them. The CDR3 is 14 residues long. CDR1 MNHNY and CDR2 SVGAGI come from the germline V gene (reference sequence). The CDR3 protein is CASSRPPPTDTQYF. The CDR3 nucleotides are TGTGCCAGCAGTCGGCCCCCTCCGACAGATACGCAGTATTTT.

The rearrangement joins TRBV5-1 to TRBJ2-7; 7 bases match TRBD1. Per the germline V gene, CDR1 is SGHRS and CDR2 is YFSETQ. The CDR3 runs to 15 residues. Trimming cost V 4 bases and J 10 bases; bases outside gene matches: 17. The CDR3 spells CASSPGQVSEDTQYF. The CDR3 coding sequence is TGCGCCAGCAGCCCAGGACAGGTTTCGGAAGACACCCAGTACTTC.

J is TRBJ2-2 and V is TRBV5-1; D remains ambiguous. The CDR3 covers 15 residues. The V gene's germline CDR1 is SGHRS and CDR2 YFSETQ. The V gene lost 0 bases and the J gene lost 3 bases, with 9 bases spanning the gap. In nucleotides, the CDR3 is TGCGCCAGCAGCTTGGTTCGAGTCGACACCGGGGAGCTGTTTTTT. Its translation: CASSLVRVDTGELFF.

The J gene is TRBJ2-5, the V gene TRBV10-3; weak D call: TRBD2 (5 bases). V was shortened by 4 bases and J by 11 bases, with 17 bases between the two germline ends. The CDR3 has 13 residues. CDR1 ENHRY and CDR2 SYGVKD come from the germline V gene. The DNA for the CDR3 is TGTGCCATCAGTGTTCGGGAAACCTACGTGCAGTACTTC. Residues: CAISVRETYVQYF.

This sequence joins TRBV20-1 and TRBJ2-3; 7 bases are a match to TRBD2. V was pared by 6 bases and J by 2 bases, with 8 bases of the junction left unmatched. This CDR3 comprises 14 residues. The germline gives CDR1 DFQATT, CDR2 SNEGSKA (reference sequence). CDR3: CSALEGTNTDTQYF. The CDR3 region has the DNA TGCAGTGCCTTAGAAGGGACTAACACAGATACGCAGTATTTT.

The rearrangement joins TRBV11-2 to TRBJ1-1; D remains unclear. Per the germline V gene, CDR1 is SGHAT and CDR2 is FQNNGV. The CDR3 extends over 13 amino acids. V lost 4 bases to trimming and J lost 1 base, with 7 bases between them. As DNA, the CDR3 is TGTGCCAGCAGCTCAATGAGGAACACTGAAGCTTTCTTT. It specifies CASSSMRNTEAFF.

This clonotype was seen once. The genes are TRBV7-9 and TRBJ2-6; TRBD1 might be the D (5 bases). CDR1 is SEHNR and CDR2 is FQNEAQ in the germline V gene (reference sequence). This CDR3 region has 16 residues. V shed 0 bases and J shed 2 bases, with 8 bases lying between them. The DNA of the CDR3 is TGTGCCAGCAGCTTAGCGCCCAGGGCTGGGGCCAACGTCCTGACTTTC. Translating gives CASSLAPRAGANVLTF.

The chain joins TRBV3-1 to TRBJ2-6, with D possibly being TRBD1 (6 bases). The ends were cut back, 0 bases at V and 5 bases at J, with 14 bases in the middle. This CDR3 is 17 amino acids long. Germline values: CDR1 LGHDT, CDR2 YNNKEL (reference sequence). This chain's CDR3 is CASSQDQGILWANVLTF. DNA for the CDR3: TGTGCCAGCAGCCAAGATCAGGGGATTCTGTGGGCCAACGTCCTGACTTTC.

V gene TRBV4-1 combines with J gene TRBJ2-7, with D tentatively TRBD1 or TRBD2 (6 bases each). This CDR3 contains 19 residues. V was shortened by 0 bases and J by 8 bases, with 29 bases between the two germline ends. The germline CDR1 and CDR2 sequences are MGHRA and YSYEKL. CDR3 sequence: CASSQDWIQGGRIEYKQYF. In DNA form, the CDR3 reads TGCGCCAGCAGCCAAGATTGGATTCAAGGGGGGCGGATCGAATACAAGCAGTACTTC.